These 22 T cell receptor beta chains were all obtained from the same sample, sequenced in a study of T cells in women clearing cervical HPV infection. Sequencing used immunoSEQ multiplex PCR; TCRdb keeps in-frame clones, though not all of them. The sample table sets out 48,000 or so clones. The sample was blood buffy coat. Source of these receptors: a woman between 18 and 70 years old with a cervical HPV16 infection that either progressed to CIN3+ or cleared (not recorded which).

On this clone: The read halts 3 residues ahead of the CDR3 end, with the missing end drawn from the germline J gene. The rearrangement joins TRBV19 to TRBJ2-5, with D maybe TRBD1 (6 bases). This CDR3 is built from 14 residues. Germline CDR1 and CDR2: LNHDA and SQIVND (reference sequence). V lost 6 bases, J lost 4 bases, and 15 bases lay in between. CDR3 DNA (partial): TGTGCCAGTAGCGCCGCAGGGGCCAGAGAGACC. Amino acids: CASSAAGARET. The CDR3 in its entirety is CASSAAGARETQYF.

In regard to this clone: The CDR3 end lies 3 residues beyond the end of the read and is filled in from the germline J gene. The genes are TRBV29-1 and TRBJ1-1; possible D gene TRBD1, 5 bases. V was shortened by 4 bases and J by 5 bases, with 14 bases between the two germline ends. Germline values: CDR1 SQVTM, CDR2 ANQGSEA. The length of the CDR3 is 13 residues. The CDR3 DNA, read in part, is TGCAGCGTTGGCTTGGGCAGGGAAACTGAA. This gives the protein CSVGLGRETE. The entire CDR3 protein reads CSVGLGRETEAFF.

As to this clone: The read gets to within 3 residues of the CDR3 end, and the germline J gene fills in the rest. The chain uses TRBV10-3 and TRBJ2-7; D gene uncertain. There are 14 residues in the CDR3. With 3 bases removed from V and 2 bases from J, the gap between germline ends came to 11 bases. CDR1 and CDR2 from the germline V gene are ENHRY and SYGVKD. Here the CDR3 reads CAISDETRTYEQYF. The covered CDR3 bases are TGTGCCATCAGTGACGAGACAAGGACCTACGAG.

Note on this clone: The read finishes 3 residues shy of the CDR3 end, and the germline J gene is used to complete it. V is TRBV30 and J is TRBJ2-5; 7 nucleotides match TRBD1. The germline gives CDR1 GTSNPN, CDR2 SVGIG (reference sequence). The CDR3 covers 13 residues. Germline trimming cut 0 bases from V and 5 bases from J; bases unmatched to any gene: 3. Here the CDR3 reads CAWSVYRGETQYF. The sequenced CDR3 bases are TGTGCCTGGAGTGTATACAGGGGCGAGACC.

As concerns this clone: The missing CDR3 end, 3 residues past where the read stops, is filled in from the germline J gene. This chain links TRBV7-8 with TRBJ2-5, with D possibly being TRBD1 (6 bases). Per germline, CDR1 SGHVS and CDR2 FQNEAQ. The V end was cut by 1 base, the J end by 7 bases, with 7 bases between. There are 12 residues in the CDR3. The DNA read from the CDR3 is TGTGCCAGCAGCTTAGGAGGGGGGACC. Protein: CASSLGGGT. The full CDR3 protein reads CASSLGGGTQYF.

The sequenced part of the CDR3 DNA is TGTGCCAGCTCCCAGCGGGAGTTTAACGAG. Translated: CASSQREFNE. The complete CDR3 reads CASSQREFNEQYF. This chain uses TRBV2 with TRBJ2-7; 8 bases are a match to TRBD2. With the read ending 3 residues before the CDR3 end, the germline J gene is used to fill in that end. Germline V gene lookup returns CDR1 SNHLY and CDR2 FYNNEI. The V segment lost 8 bases and the J segment 5 bases; nucleotides outside the gene matches: 8. CDR3 length equals 13 residues.

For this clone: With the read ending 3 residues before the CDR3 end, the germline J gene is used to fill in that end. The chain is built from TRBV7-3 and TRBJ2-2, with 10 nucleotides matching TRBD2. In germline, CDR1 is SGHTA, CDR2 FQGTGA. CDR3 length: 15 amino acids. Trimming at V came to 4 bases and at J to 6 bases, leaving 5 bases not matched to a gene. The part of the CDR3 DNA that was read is TGTGCCAGCAGCTCTAGCGGGGGTCGGGCCGGGGAG. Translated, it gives CASSSSGGRAGE. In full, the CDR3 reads CASSSSGGRAGELFF.

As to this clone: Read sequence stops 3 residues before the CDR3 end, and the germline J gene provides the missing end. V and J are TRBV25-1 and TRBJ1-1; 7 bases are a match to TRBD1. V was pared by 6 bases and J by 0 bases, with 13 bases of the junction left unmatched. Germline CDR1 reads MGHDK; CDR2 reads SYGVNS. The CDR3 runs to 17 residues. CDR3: CASSGEGAKGLNTEAFF. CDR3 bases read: TGTGCCAGCAGCGGAGAGGGGGCGAAGGGACTGAACACTGAA.

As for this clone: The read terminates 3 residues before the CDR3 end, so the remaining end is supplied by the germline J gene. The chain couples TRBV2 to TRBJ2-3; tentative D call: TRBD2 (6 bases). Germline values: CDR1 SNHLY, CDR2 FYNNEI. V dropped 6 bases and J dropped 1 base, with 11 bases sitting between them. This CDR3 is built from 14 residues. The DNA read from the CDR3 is TGTGCCAGCAGAATCGGGACTCGCACAGATACG. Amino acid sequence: CASRIGTRTDT. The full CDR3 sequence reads CASRIGTRTDTQYF. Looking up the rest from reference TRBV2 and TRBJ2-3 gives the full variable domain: EPEVTQTPSHQVTQMGQEVILRCVPISNHLYFYWYRQILGQKVEFLVSFYNNEISEKSEIFDDQFSVERPDGSNFTLKIRSTKLEDSAMYFCASRIGTRTDTQYFGPGTRLTVL.

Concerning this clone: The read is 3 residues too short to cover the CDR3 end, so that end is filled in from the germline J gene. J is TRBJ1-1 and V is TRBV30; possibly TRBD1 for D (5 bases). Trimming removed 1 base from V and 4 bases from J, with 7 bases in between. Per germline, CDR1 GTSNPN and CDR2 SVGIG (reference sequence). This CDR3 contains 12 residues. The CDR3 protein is CAWSGGVTEAFF. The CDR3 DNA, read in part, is TGTGCCTGGAGTGGGGGGGTCACTGAA.

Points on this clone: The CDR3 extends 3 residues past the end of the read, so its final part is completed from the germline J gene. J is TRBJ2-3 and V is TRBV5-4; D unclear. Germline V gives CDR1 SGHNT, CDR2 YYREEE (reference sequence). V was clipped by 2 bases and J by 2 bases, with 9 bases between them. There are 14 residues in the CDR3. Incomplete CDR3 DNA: TGTGCCAGCAGCTTTGAGCGTAACACAGATACG. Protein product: CASSFERNTDT. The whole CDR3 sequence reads CASSFERNTDTQYF.

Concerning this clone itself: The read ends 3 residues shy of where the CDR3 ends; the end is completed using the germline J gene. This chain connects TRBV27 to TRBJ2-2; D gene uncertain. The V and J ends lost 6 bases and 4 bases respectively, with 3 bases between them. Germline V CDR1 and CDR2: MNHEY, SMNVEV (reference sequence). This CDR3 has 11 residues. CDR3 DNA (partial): TGTGCCAGCAGCCTCACCGGGGAG. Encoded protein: CASSLTGE. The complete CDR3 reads CASSLTGELFF.

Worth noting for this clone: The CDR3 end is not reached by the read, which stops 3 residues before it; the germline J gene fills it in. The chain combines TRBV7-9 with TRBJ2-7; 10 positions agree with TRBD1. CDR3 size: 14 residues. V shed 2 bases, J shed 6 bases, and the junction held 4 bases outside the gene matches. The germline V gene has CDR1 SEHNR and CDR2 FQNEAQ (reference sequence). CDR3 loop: CASSLRDRGSEQYF. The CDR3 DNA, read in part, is TGTGCCAGCAGCTTAAGGGACAGGGGCTCCGAG.

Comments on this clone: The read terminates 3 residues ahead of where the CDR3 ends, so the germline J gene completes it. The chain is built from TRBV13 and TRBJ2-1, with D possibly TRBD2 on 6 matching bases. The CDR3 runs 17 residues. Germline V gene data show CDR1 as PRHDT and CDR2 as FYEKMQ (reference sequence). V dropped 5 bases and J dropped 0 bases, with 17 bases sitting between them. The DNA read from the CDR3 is TGTGCCAGCAGCCCCCCCTTAGCGGAAAGCTCCTACAATGAG. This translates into CASSPPLAESSYNE. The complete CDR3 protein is CASSPPLAESSYNEQFF.

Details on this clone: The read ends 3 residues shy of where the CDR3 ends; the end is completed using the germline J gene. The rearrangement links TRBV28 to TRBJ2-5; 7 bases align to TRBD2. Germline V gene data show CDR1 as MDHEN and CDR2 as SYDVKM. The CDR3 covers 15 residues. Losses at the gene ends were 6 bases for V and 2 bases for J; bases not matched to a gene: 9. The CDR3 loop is CASSHPGLSQETQYF. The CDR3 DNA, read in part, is TGTGCCAGCAGCCACCCGGGACTAAGTCAAGAGACC.

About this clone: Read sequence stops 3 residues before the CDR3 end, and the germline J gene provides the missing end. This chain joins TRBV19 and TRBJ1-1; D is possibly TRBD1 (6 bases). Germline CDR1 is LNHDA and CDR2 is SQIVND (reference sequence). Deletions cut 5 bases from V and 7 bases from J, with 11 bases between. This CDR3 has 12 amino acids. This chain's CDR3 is CASSPTGIEAFF. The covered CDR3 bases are TGTGCCAGTAGTCCAACAGGGATTGAA.

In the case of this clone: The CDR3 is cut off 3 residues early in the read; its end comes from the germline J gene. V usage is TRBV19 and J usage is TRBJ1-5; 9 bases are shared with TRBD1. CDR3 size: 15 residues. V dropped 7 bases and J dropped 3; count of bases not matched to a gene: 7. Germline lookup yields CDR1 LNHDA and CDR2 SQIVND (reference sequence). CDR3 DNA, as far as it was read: TGTGCCAGTACTCGGACAGGGGCTCTCAATCAGCCC. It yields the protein CASTRTGALNQP. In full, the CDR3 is CASTRTGALNQPQHF.

This chain's CDR3 is CASSEALPGTGGGTDTQYF. Partial CDR3 DNA: TGTGCCAGCAGTGAAGCGCTTCCAGGGACAGGGGGGGGCACAGATACG. The genes are TRBV2 and TRBJ2-3; 11 nucleotides agree with TRBD1. The read ends 3 residues shy of where the CDR3 ends; the end is completed using the germline J gene. The V segment lost 0 bases and the J segment 1 base; nucleotides outside the gene matches: 9. The germline V gene has CDR1 SNHLY and CDR2 FYNNEI. The CDR3 contains 19 residues.

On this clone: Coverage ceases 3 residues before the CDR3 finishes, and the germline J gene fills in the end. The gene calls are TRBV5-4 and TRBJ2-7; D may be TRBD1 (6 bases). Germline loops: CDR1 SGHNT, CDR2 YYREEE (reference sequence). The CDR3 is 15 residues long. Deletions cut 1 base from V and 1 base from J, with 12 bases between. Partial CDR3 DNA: TGTGCCAGCAGCTTGCGGACAAGGGGGTCCTACGAG. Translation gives CASSLRTRGSYE. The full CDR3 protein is CASSLRTRGSYEQYF.

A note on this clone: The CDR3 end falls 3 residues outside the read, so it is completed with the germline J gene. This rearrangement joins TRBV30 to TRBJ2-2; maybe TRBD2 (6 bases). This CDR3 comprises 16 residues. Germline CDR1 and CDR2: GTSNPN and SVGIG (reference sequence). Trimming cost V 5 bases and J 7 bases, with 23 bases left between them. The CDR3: CAWGGTRQTSVGELFF. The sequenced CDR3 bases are TGTGCCTGGGGGGGGACGAGACAGACTTCCGTCGGGGAG.

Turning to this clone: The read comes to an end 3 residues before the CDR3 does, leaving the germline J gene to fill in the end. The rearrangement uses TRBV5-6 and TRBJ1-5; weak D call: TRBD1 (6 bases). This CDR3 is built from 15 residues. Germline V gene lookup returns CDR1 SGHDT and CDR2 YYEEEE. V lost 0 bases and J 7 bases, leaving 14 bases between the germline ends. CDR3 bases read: TGTGCCAGCAGCTTGGGAGTGGGGGCTTCCCAGCCC. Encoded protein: CASSLGVGASQP. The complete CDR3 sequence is CASSLGVGASQPQHF. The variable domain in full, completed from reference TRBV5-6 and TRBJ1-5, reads DAGVTQSPTHLIKTRGQQVTLRCSPKSGHDTVSWYQQALGQGPQFIFQYYEEEERQRGNFPDRFSGHQFPNYSSELNVNALLLGDSALYLCASSLGVGASQPQHFGDGTRLSIL.

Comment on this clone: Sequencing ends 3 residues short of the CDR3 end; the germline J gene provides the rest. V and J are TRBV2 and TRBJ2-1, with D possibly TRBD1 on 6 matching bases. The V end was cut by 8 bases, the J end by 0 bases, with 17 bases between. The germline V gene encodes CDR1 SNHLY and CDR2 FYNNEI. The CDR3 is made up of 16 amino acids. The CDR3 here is CASLLRQGRSYNEQFF. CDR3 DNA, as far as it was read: TGTGCCAGCCTCCTCCGCCAGGGGCGCTCCTACAATGAG.